The clone carrying this T cell receptor beta chain was seen at least ten times. The donors, healthy Caucasians from Russia, were aged 6 to 90. Every sample yielded at least 6 million isolated PBMCs. The germline CDR1 and CDR2 sequences are SGHVS and FQNEAQ. CDR3 length equals 13 residues. Trimming pared 3 bases from V and 4 bases from J, leaving 9 bases between. This specimen belongs to a study of blood T cells in healthy people across ages. Study-level information: Every two T cells gave about one barcoded beta molecule via template switching.

A second PCR of about 7 to 12 cycles used a sample-barcoded 5' primer and a J-beta primer mix. One entry per CDR3 protein results from TCRdb running MiXCR on the 5' RACE reads. This table has some 730,000 distinct CDR3 sequences, 20% to 25% appearing once. The origin of this receptor is a man in his 70s in good health. The chain combines TRBV7-8 with TRBJ1-2, with a possible D match to TRBD1 (5 bases). The sequencing input was blood. The CDR3 DNA reads as TGTGCCAGCAGCTTTTCTCAGGGCTATGGCTACACCTTC. It translates to CASSFSQGYGYTF.